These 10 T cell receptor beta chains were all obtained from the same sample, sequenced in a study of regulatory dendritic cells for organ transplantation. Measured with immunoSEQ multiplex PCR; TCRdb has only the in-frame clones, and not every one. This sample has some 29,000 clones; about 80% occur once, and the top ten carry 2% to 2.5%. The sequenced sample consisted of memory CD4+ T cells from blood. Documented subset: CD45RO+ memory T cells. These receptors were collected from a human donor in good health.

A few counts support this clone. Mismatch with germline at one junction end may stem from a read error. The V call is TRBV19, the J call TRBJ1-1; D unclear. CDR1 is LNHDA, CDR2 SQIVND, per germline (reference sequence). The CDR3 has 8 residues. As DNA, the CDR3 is TGTGCCAGGGATTCCGGAGTCTTT. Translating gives CARDSGVF.

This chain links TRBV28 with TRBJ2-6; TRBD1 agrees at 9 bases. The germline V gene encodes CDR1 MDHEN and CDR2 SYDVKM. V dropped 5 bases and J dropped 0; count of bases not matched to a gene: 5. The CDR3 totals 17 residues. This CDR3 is CASSDRGVSSGANVLTF. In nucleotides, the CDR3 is TGTGCCAGCAGTGACAGGGGGGTTTCCTCTGGGGCCAACGTCCTGACTTTC.

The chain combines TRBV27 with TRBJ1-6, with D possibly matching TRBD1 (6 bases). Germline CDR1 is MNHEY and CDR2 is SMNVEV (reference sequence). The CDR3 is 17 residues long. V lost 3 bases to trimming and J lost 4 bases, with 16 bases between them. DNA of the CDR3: TGTGCCAGCAGTTTTCGGGGGGCTTTTGGGTATAATTCACCCCTCCACTTT. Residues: CASSFRGAFGYNSPLHF.

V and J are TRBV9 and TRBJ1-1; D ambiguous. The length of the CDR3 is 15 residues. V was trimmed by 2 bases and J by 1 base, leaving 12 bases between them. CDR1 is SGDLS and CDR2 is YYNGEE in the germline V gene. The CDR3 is CASSVGGLRNTEAFF. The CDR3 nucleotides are TGTGCCAGCAGCGTGGGAGGGCTGAGGAACACTGAAGCTTTCTTT.

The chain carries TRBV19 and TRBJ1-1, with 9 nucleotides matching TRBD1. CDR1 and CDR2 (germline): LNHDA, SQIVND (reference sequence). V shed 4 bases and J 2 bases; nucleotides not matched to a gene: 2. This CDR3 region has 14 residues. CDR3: CASSNRGPNTEAFF. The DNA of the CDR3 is TGTGCCAGTAGTAACAGGGGGCCCAACACTGAAGCTTTCTTT. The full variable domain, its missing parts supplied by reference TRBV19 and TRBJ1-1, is DGGITQSPKYLFRKEGQNVTLSCEQNLNHDAMYWYRQDPGQGLRLIYYSQIVNDFQKGDIAEGYSVSREKKESFPLTVTSAQKNPTAFYLCASSNRGPNTEAFFGQGTRLTVV.

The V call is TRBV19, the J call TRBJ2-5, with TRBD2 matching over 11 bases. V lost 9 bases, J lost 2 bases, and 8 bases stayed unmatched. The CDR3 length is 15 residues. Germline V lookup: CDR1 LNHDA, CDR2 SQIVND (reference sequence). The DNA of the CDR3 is TGTGCCAGCCGGAGGACTAGCGGGCTTCAAGAGACCCAGTACTTC. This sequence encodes CASRRTSGLQETQYF.

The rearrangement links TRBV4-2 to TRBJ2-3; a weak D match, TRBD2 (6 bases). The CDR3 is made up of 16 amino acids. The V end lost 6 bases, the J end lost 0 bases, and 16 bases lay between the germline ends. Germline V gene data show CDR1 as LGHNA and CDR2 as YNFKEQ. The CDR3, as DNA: TGTGCCAGCAGGGATATCGGGGGTAGTAGCACAGATACGCAGTATTTT. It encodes CASRDIGGSSTDTQYF.

The CDR3 sequence is CASSIRVTGELFF. The CDR3 DNA is TGTGCCAGTAGTATTAGGGTTACCGGGGAGCTGTTTTTT. The V and J genes are TRBV19 and TRBJ2-2; D gene uncertain. Trimming removed 3 bases from V and 5 bases from J, with 7 bases in between. The CDR3 contains 13 residues. Germline assignment: CDR1 LNHDA and CDR2 SQIVND (reference sequence). Looking up the rest from reference TRBV19 and TRBJ2-2 gives the full variable domain: DGGITQSPKYLFRKEGQNVTLSCEQNLNHDAMYWYRQDPGQGLRLIYYSQIVNDFQKGDIAEGYSVSREKKESFPLTVTSAQKNPTAFYLCASSIRVTGELFFGEGSRLTVL.

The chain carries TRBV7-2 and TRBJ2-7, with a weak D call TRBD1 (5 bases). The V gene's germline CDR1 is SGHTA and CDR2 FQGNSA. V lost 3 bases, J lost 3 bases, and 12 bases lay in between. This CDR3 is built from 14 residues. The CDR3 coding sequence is TGTGCCAGCAGCTTTAGGACACAGAGCTACGAGCAGTACTTC. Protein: CASSFRTQSYEQYF.

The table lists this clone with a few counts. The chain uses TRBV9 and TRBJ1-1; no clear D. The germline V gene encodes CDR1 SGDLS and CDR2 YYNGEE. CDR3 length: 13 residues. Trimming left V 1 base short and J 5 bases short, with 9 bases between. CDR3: CASSVIEKTEAFF. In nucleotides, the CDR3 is TGTGCCAGCAGCGTAATTGAGAAAACTGAAGCTTTCTTT.